The 25 T cell receptor beta chains below all came from one sample that was sequenced in a study of OX40 agonist ivuxolimab in advanced cancers. Clones were sequenced by immunoSEQ multiplex PCR, and TCRdb holds only the in-frame ones, with some missing. The sample consists of more than 60,000 clones, around 82% of them appearing once. Material: CD4+ or CD8+ T cells sorted from blood, obtained in a trial of the OX40 agonist ivuxolimab. Every receptor here comes from an adult with an advanced solid tumor such as melanoma, head and neck, liver or kidney cancer.

This chain connects TRBV29-1 to TRBJ1-3; D is uncertain. V was pared by 3 bases and J by 4 bases, with 10 bases between. There are 13 residues in the CDR3. The germline CDR1 and CDR2 sequences are SQVTM and ANQGSEA. The CDR3 DNA follows: TGCAGCGTTGATGGAGGGAGCGGAAACACCATATATTTT. It codes for CSVDGGSGNTIYF.

This chain uses TRBV6-5 with TRBJ1-2, with a weak D call TRBD1 (5 bases). Germline lookup yields CDR1 MNHEY and CDR2 SVGAGI. Trimming cost V 2 bases and J 8 bases, with 12 bases left between them. CDR3 length: 13 residues. CDR3 region: CASSYQGIGGYTF. The CDR3 DNA reads as TGTGCCAGCAGTTACCAGGGAATTGGGGGCTACACCTTC.

The V gene is TRBV23-1, the J gene TRBJ2-4; 10 bases match TRBD1. TRBV23-1 is an ORF, with its function uncertain. The CDR3 is 18 amino acids. V gave up 10 bases and J gave up 1 base; unmatched junction bases: 16. CDR3 loop: CATFRDRGPFRAKNIQYF. CDR3 nucleotide sequence: TGCGCCACGTTTCGGGACAGGGGACCTTTTAGGGCCAAAAACATTCAGTACTTC.

The rearrangement uses TRBV12-2 and TRBJ1-4. TRBV12-2 is noted as a pseudogene. The CDR3 covers 13 residues. The CDR3, as DNA: TGTGCAAGTCGCCCTAGGAATGGTGGGAAACTGTTTTTT. Translation: CASRPRNGGKLFF.

The rearrangement uses TRBV7-9 and TRBJ1-2, with D uncertain. Deletions cut 0 bases from V and 0 bases from J, with 2 bases between. Germline V CDR1 and CDR2: SEHNR, FQNEAQ (reference sequence). CDR3 length: 13 residues. This CDR3 reads CASSLAANYGYTF. CDR3 nucleotide sequence: TGTGCCAGCAGCTTAGCAGCTAACTATGGCTACACCTTC.

The gene calls are TRBV5-1 and TRBJ1-2, with 9 bases that match TRBD1. Germline V CDR1 and CDR2: SGHRS, YFSETQ. V lost 4 bases to trimming and J lost 6 bases; unmatched junction nucleotides: 13. The CDR3 totals 16 residues. The CDR3 DNA sequence: TGCGCCAGCAGCCGGGGACAGGGCGGAATATCGGATGGCTACACCTTC. It encodes CASSRGQGGISDGYTF.

This clone was seen ten or more times. V gene TRBV27 combines with J gene TRBJ1-6; 7 bases are a match to TRBD1. This CDR3 is built from 16 residues. Trimming took 5 bases from V and 7 from J; bases not matched to a gene: 11. Germline loops: CDR1 MNHEY, CDR2 SMNVEV (reference sequence). This CDR3 reads CASSVFTGVGNSPLHF. The CDR3 DNA reads as TGTGCCAGCAGTGTATTTACAGGGGTAGGGAATTCACCCCTCCACTTT.

The V gene is TRBV5-1, the J gene TRBJ1-1; 7 bases are a match to TRBD1. The V gene end was trimmed by 4 bases and the J gene end by 1 base; junction bases not matched to a gene: 7. Germline loops: CDR1 SGHRS, CDR2 YFSETQ. The CDR3 length is 15 residues. The CDR3 loop reads CASSVTGTGNTEAFF. The DNA for the CDR3 is TGCGCCAGCAGCGTGACAGGGACGGGGAACACTGAAGCTTTCTTT.

This chain connects TRBV19 to TRBJ1-6, with TRBD1 as a possible D gene (6 bases). The ends were cut back, 7 bases at V and 5 bases at J, with 21 bases in the middle. This CDR3 region has 17 residues. CDR1 and CDR2 from the germline V gene are LNHDA and SQIVND (reference sequence). This CDR3 reads CASTLSSGGANNSPLHF. Here the CDR3 DNA reads TGTGCCAGTACCCTATCATCCGGGGGCGCAAATAATTCACCCCTCCACTTT.

This chain uses TRBV6-1 with TRBJ1-2; TRBD1 matches at 9 bases. The CDR3 has 14 residues. V lost 4 bases, J lost 8 bases, and 8 bases stayed unmatched. Germline lookup yields CDR1 MNHNS and CDR2 SASEGT. CDR3 DNA: TGTGCCAGCAGTGCAATGGACAGGGGCCACGGCTACACCTTC. It yields the protein CASSAMDRGHGYTF.

A few counts support this clone. V gene TRBV25-1 combines with J gene TRBJ1-2; D is possibly TRBD1 (6 bases). The CDR3 is 14 residues long. Germline loops: CDR1 MGHDK, CDR2 SYGVNS. Trimming stripped 6 bases from V and 7 bases from J, with 18 bases between. The CDR3 sequence is CASSSPGVEGGYTF. The CDR3 DNA follows: TGTGCCAGCAGCAGTCCAGGGGTGGAGGGTGGCTACACCTTC.

The rearrangement joins TRBV7-9 to TRBJ1-3; D not certain. CDR1 is SEHNR, CDR2 FQNEAQ, per germline (reference sequence). V was shortened by 8 bases and J by 12 bases, with 14 bases between the two germline ends. This CDR3 is 11 amino acids long. CDR3 sequence: CASGRRTGIYF. Written as DNA, the CDR3 is TGTGCCAGCGGACGGAGGACCGGCATATATTTT.

This rearrangement joins TRBV4-1 to TRBJ2-5, with a weak D call TRBD2 (6 bases). This CDR3 is built from 13 residues. V dropped 1 base and J dropped 5 bases, with 8 bases sitting between them. Germline CDR1 reads MGHRA; CDR2 reads YSYEKL. The CDR3 here is CASSQGGVETQYF. As DNA, the CDR3 is TGCGCCAGCAGCCAAGGGGGGGTGGAGACCCAGTACTTC.

The gene calls are TRBV6-1 and TRBJ2-5, with 9 bases identical to TRBD1. Trimming removed 2 bases from V and 4 bases from J; junction bases left unmatched: 5. The CDR3 sequence is 15 residues long. Germline V gene sequence: CDR1 MNHNS, CDR2 SASEGT. CDR3 nucleotides: TGTGCCAGCAGTGAAAGGGGACAGGGCCTAGAGACCCAGTACTTC. Translated: CASSERGQGLETQYF.

The chain carries TRBV7-3 and TRBJ2-3, with 7 positions matching TRBD2. The CDR3 sequence is 13 residues long. The germline gives CDR1 SGHTA, CDR2 FQGTGA. The ends lost 8 bases at V and 3 bases at J; junction bases unmatched: 5. The chain's CDR3 is CASGWRGTDTQYF. The CDR3 nucleotides read TGTGCCAGCGGCTGGCGGGGGACAGATACGCAGTATTTT. Full variable domain (outside the CDR3, taken from reference TRBV7-3 and TRBJ2-3): GAGVSQTPSNKVTEKGKYVELRCDPISGHTALYWYRQSLGQGPEFLIYFQGTGAADDSGLPNDRFFAVRPEGSVSTLKIQRTERGDSAVYLCASGWRGTDTQYFGPGTRLTVL.

This clone appeared a few times. The gene calls are TRBV7-2 and TRBJ1-1, with D possibly being TRBD1 (5 bases). In germline, CDR1 is SGHTA, CDR2 FQGNSA. The V gene lost 2 bases and the J gene lost 6 bases, with 13 bases spanning the gap. The CDR3 sequence is 14 residues long. The CDR3: CASSLTRGYSEAFF. The CDR3 bases are TGTGCCAGCAGCTTAACGCGGGGGTACTCTGAAGCTTTCTTT. Full variable domain (remainder filled in from reference TRBV7-2 and TRBJ1-1): GAGVSQSPSNKVTEKGKDVELRCDPISGHTALYWYRQSLGQGLEFLIYFQGNSAPDKSGLPSDRFSAERTGGSVSTLTIQRTQQEDSAVYLCASSLTRGYSEAFFGQGTRLTVV.

This rearrangement joins TRBV6-5 to TRBJ1-6; D remains ambiguous. In germline, CDR1 is MNHEY, CDR2 SVGAGI. The CDR3 sequence is 12 residues long. V was clipped by 11 bases and J by 8 bases, with 13 bases between them. The CDR3 loop reads CACGPAYSPLHF. The CDR3 coding sequence is TGTGCCTGTGGACCGGCGTATTCACCCCTCCACTTT.

CDR3 bases: TGTGCCAGCAGCTTAGTAGGGGGGGCCTGGGATGAGCAGTTCTTC. Translating it yields CASSLVGGAWDEQFF. The chain has TRBV7-2 and TRBJ2-1, with a possible D match to TRBD2 (7 bases). Germline CDR1 reads SGHTA; CDR2 reads FQGNSA. V lost 1 base and J lost 8, with 15 bases in between. This CDR3 spans 15 amino acids.

The CDR3: CASSARKPNTEAFF. Here the CDR3 DNA reads TGTGCCAGCAGTGCCCGGAAACCTAACACTGAAGCTTTCTTT. The rearrangement links TRBV28 to TRBJ1-1; D is unclear. Looked up from germline, CDR1 is MDHEN and CDR2 is SYDVKM. The CDR3 loop spans 14 amino acids. The ends were cut back, 5 bases at V and 2 bases at J, with 12 bases in the middle.

The chain has TRBV7-9 and TRBJ1-4; D gene unclear. V dropped 1 base and J dropped 8 bases, with 5 bases sitting between them. Germline CDR1 is SEHNR and CDR2 is FQNEAQ (reference sequence). The CDR3 covers 12 residues. This chain's CDR3 is CASSLEGEKLFF. As DNA, the CDR3 is TGTGCCAGCAGCTTAGAAGGGGAAAAACTGTTTTTT.

The chain joins TRBV29-1 to TRBJ2-5, with D unclear. V shed 3 bases and J shed 2 bases, with 4 bases lying between them. The CDR3 runs 11 residues. Germline V gene sequence: CDR1 SQVTM, CDR2 ANQGSEA. CDR3 in amino acids: CSVDGQETQYF. In DNA form, the CDR3 reads TGCAGCGTTGACGGACAAGAGACCCAGTACTTC.

There are a few counts of this clone. The V and J genes are TRBV10-3 and TRBJ1-1; D possibly corresponds to TRBD1 (6 bases). V lost 4 bases and J 1 base, leaving 7 bases between the germline ends. CDR3 length: 13 amino acids. The germline V gene has CDR1 ENHRY and CDR2 SYGVKD. CDR3 nucleotide sequence: TGTGCCATCAGTGGAGGGGGGAACACTGAAGCTTTCTTT. Its translation: CAISGGGNTEAFF.

This chain joins TRBV11-2 and TRBJ1-5; unclear D gene. The CDR3 is made up of 13 amino acids. Germline assignment: CDR1 SGHAT and CDR2 FQNNGV. Trimming stripped 5 bases from V and 3 bases from J, with 8 bases between. In DNA form, the CDR3 reads TGTGCCAGCAGCCCGAGTTTCAATCAGCCCCAGCATTTT. The encoded protein is CASSPSFNQPQHF.

The J gene is TRBJ2-7, the V gene TRBV11-2, with D possibly being TRBD2 (5 bases). The germline V gene encodes CDR1 SGHAT and CDR2 FQNNGV. This CDR3 spans 14 amino acids. V lost 3 bases, J lost 7 bases, and 16 bases lay in between. The CDR3 loop is CASSFRGQRGEQYF. In DNA form, the CDR3 reads TGTGCCAGCAGCTTCCGGGGTCAGCGTGGGGAGCAGTACTTC.

The chain is built from TRBV5-5 and TRBJ2-5; D possibly corresponds to TRBD2 (7 bases). The CDR3 consists of 14 residues. Germline CDR1 is SGHKS and CDR2 is YYEKEE (reference sequence). V lost 6 bases and J lost 5, with 17 bases in between. CDR3 loop: CASTAGGPWETQYF. As DNA, the CDR3 is TGTGCCAGCACCGCCGGGGGGCCGTGGGAGACCCAGTACTTC.